This T cell receptor beta chain came from a study of technical replicates of blood from a handful of donors. This CDR3 has 14 amino acids. Per the germline V gene, CDR1 is MNHNY and CDR2 is SVGAGI (reference sequence). V lost 4 bases to trimming and J lost 5 bases, with 11 bases between them. Repertoires were generated with immunoSEQ multiplex PCR, while TCRdb's copy carries only in-frame clones and drops some. The sample shows about 82,000 clones, approximately 94% of them seen only once. This sequence originates from a human donor in good health. Sequenced input: T cells isolated from PBMCs. The chain is built from TRBV6-6 and TRBJ1-4; D perhaps matches TRBD1 (6 bases). The CDR3 DNA reads TGTGCCAGCAGTTGGACAGACCTCAATGAAAAACTGTTTTTT. This encodes CASSWTDLNEKLFF.